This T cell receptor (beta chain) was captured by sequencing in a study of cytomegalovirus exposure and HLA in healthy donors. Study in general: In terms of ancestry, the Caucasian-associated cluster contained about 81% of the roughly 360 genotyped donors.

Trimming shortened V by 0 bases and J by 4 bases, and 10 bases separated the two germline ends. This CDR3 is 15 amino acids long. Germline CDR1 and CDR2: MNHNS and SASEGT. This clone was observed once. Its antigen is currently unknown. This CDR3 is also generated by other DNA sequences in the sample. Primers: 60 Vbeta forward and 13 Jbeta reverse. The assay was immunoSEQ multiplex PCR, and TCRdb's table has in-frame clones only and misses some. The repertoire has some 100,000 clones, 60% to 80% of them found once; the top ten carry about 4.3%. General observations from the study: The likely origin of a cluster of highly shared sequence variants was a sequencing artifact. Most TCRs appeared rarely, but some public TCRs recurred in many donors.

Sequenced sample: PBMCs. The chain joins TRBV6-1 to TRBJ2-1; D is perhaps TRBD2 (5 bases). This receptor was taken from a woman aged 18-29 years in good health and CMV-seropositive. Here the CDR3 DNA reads TGTGCCAGCAGTGAAGCTGGCGGGCGATACAATGAGCAGTTCTTC. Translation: CASSEAGGRYNEQFF.